The T cell receptor (beta chain) described here comes from a study of blood T cell repertoires in COVID-19. The CDR3 contains 19 residues. The method was immunoSEQ multiplex PCR; TCRdb's version includes in-frame clones alone and lacks a portion of them. This table holds 120,000 or so clones, 70% to 80% found once. Sequenced material: peripheral blood. The rearrangement joins TRBV21-1 to TRBJ2-6; the table's D call of TRBD1 was not tested on the DNA. TRBV21-1 is a listed pseudogene. This receptor was obtained from a human donor in a cohort sampled during active COVID-19. CDR3 region: CASSKGRDRGLSGANVLTF. The CDR3 bases are TGTGCCAGCAGCAAAGGCCGGGACAGGGGGCTTTCTGGGGCCAACGTCCTGACTTTC.